The present T cell receptor (beta chain) was sequenced within a study of cytomegalovirus exposure and HLA in healthy donors. Findings and caveats of the study: TCR beta sequences reportedly predicted most subjects' HLA-A and HLA-B alleles accurately.

Primers: 60 Vbeta forward and 13 Jbeta reverse. Clones were sequenced by immunoSEQ multiplex PCR, and TCRdb holds only the in-frame ones, with some missing. The repertoire has 90,000 to 120,000 clones, roughly three quarters of them found once; the top ten carry about 4%. This clone was found a few times. Its target is unknown. Germline CDR1 reads LNHDA; CDR2 reads SQIVND (reference sequence). The CDR3 has 14 residues. Trimming removed 4 bases from V and 7 bases from J, with 13 bases in between. Sequenced: PBMCs. This sequence was found in a female donor in good health and CMV-seropositive. The V call is TRBV19, the J call TRBJ1-4, with D possibly matching TRBD1 (5 bases). Here the CDR3 reads CASSTQGTGEKLFF. The CDR3 DNA follows: TGTGCCAGTAGTACGCAGGGTACGGGTGAAAAACTGTTTTTT.